These T cell receptor beta chains were read from a single sample in a study of CD8 T cells in ankylosing spondylitis. TCRdb passed the 5' RACE reads through MiXCR, listing each CDR3 protein once. The sample has approximately 520,000 distinct CDR3 sequences; over 4% are singletons. Sequenced material: blood, either unsorted or a sorted T cell fraction (not recorded which). The receptor set was obtained from a male donor with ankylosing spondylitis. The CDR3 runs from the conserved cysteine through the conserved F or W.

cdr3_length | v_call | cdr3_aa
14 | TRBV7-2 | CASSQGTADEKLFF
15 | TRBV20-1 | CSARGRHRIINEQFF
15 | TRBV7-9 | CASSYGQGLVNEQFF
11 | TRBV18 | CASSQDEKLFF
13 | TRBV20-1 | CSALQGYGEKLFF
14 | TRBV29-1 | CSVTGGLGPYEQYF
15 | TRBV20-1 | CSAPEAGIGDTEAFF
15 | TRBV20-1 | CSARGAVSYNSPLHF
16 | TRBV5-5 | CASSLWKQGWSDTQYF
11 | TRBV7-2 | CASSLLSEQYF
20 | TRBV10-2 | CASSERRTQPSGKFTYEQYF
13 | TRBV6-5 | CASSWGHNTEAFF
13 | TRBV20-1 | CSAPGEGFYGYTF
15 | TRBV20-1 | CRAIQGASGDQPQHF
15 | TRBV20-1 | CSARDSTSGSHEQYF
18 | TRBV4-3 | CASSQDPPPRGSTDTQYF
15 | TRBV28 | CASSPPRGLGNTIYF
15 | TRBV12-3/TRBV12-4 | CASGGSDRGLGEQYF
15 | TRBV6-5 | CASSYPGLNSYEQYF
15 | TRBV7-8 | CASSLVAGAYNEQFF
13 | TRBV7-8 | CASSYGTLNGYTF
16 | TRBV5-1 | CASSLGWGQIPYEQYF
15 | TRBV11-1 | CASSQTSGIYNEQFF
12 | TRBV10-3 | CAISEKGVGYTF
12 | TRBV20-1 | CSAEKGNPEAFF
15 | TRBV6-2/TRBV6-3 | CASSSWGEDPYGYTF
17 | TRBV4-2 | CASSQALAGEGTDTQYF
14 | TRBV20-1 | CSARTRTGYTEAFF
15 | TRBV7-9 | CASSWHSSGRGEQFF
16 | TRBV7-9 | CASSFSFDRVEFEQYF
16 | TRBV12-3/TRBV12-4 | CASRSGTLHSNQPQHF
12 | TRBV6-1 | CASSNPNSPLHF
15 | TRBV4-2 | CASAMGDRGQRPQHF
14 | TRBV18 | CASSGLTQGAEAFF
18 | TRBV20-1 | CSASDLAGWGVPYNEQFF
15 | TRBV4-3 | CASSQGTGLNTEAFF
16 | TRBV7-3 | CASSPRAGLNTGELFF
12 | TRBV5-1 | CASSLQRNEQFF
14 | TRBV24-1 | CATSETGNYNEQFF
15 | TRBV6-5 | CASSYRYGSNQPQHF
17 | TRBV30 | CAWTIRLDSSYNSPLHF
16 | TRBV4-3 | CASSLSWGQDNYGYTF
13 | TRBV6-6 | CATFLLGTDTQYF
15 | TRBV4-2 | CASSQAAQGRNEQYF
17 | TRBV5-1 | CASSWGGQDIAGGTQYF
14 | TRBV18 | CASSEGQGSTEAFF
14 | TRBV5-1 | CASGKGLARDTQYF